This is a list of T cell receptor beta chains from one sample in a study of CD8+CD57+ T cells in acquired aplastic anemia. TCRdb reprocessed the reads with MiXCR, giving one entry per CDR3 protein. Of some 140,000 distinct CDR3 sequences in the sample, approximately 52% are singletons; the top ten hold approximately 12%. The sample was sorted CD4+, CD8+, or CD8+CD57+ T cells (not recorded which) from PBMCs. The receptors shown here come from a human donor with aplastic anemia. Both conserved end residues are part of each CDR3. Fields, in order: V gene, J gene, D gene, clone size, CDR3 DNA, CDR3 protein. D genes are given only for firm matches. Only some rows state a clone size, as once, few, many or a class for expanded clones.

TRBV19	TRBJ2-1	TRBD2	many	TGTGCCAGTAGAACCCGGACTAGCGGGGGCCGGTCAGGCTACAATGAGCAGTTCTTC	CASRTRTSGGRSGYNEQFF
TRBV5-1	TRBJ2-7	-	-	TGCGCCAGCAGCTTGGCCGGTAGGGGATTGTACGAGCAGTACTTC	CASSLAGRGLYEQYF
TRBV6-1	TRBJ1-5	-	few	TGTGCCAGCAGTGAAGAAACCCACAGGGCCCAGCATTTT	CASSEETHRAQHF
TRBV10-1	TRBJ1-2	-	-	TGCGCCAGGCTTCGTTACACCTTC	CARLRYTF
TRBV20-1	TRBJ2-3	-	few	TGCAGTGCTAGTATCGGGGCCAGCACAGATACGCAGTATTTT	CSASIGASTDTQYF
TRBV20-1	TRBJ2-7	-	few	TGCAGTGCTAGGGGTGACCGGGACAAATACGAGCAGTACTTC	CSARGDRDKYEQYF
TRBV10-3	TRBJ1-5	-	-	TGTGCCATCAGTGGAAGTAATCAGCCCCAGCATTTT	CAISGSNQPQHF
TRBV2	TRBJ2-5	-	-	TGTGCCAGCATAGGACCACAAGAGACCCAGTACTTC	CASIGPQETQYF
TRBV5-5	TRBJ1-1	-	-	TGTGCCAGCAGCTTGGCCATAGGTATTAACACTGAAGCTTTCTTT	CASSLAIGINTEAFF
TRBV7-8	TRBJ2-7	-	many	TGTGCCAGCAGCTTAGAAGCGGCCCCCTCCTACGAGCAGTACTTC	CASSLEAAPSYEQYF
TRBV20-1	TRBJ2-7	TRBD1	-	TGCAGTGCAATCGGACAGGGATGGCAGTACTTC	CSAIGQGWQYF
TRBV15	TRBJ1-2	TRBD1	-	TGTGCCACCAGCAGTAGGACAGGCCCCTATGGCTACACCTTC	CATSSRTGPYGYTF
TRBV7-9	TRBJ2-7	TRBD1	-	TGTGCCAGCAGCGGGGACAGGGTCCACGAGCAGTACTTC	CASSGDRVHEQYF
TRBV24-1	TRBJ1-3	-	-	TGTGCCACCAGCGACGCTGAATATGGAAACACCATGTATTTT	CATSDAEYGNTMYF
TRBV2	TRBJ2-2	TRBD1	-	TGTGCCACCAGATCGGACAGGTCTTCATCCGGGGAGCTGTTTTTT	CATRSDRSSSGELFF
TRBV7-8	TRBJ1-1	TRBD1	-	TGTGCCAGCAGCCGGGACAGGGGTTTT	CASSRDRGF